Sequencing of this T cell receptor beta chain was carried out in a study of T cell clonality in common variable immunodeficiency. General study points: Repertoire-complication correlations in CVID were limited by patient heterogeneity. In common variable immunodeficiency, TCR beta chains reportedly carried fewer deletions and N-nucleotide insertions. TCRbeta clonality was increased in CVID versus healthy controls.

At least ten counts were recorded for this clone. Its matching antigen is unknown. From the germline J gene comes the end of the CDR3, since the read stops 3 residues before it. The V gene end was trimmed by 7 bases and the J gene end by 7 bases; junction bases not matched to a gene: 14. The V gene's germline CDR1 is SNHLY and CDR2 FYNNEI. This CDR3 has 15 amino acids. Method: immunoSEQ multiplex PCR; TCRdb's copy keeps in-frame clones and lacks some. The sample yields approximately 51,000 clones, without any singletons. This receptor was obtained from a person aged 18 to 75 in good health. The sample comprised peripheral blood mononuclear cells. The chain has TRBV2 and TRBJ1-2; 8 bases align to TRBD1. CDR3 region: CASTGGGQGIGGYTF. The DNA read from the CDR3 is TGTGCCAGCACCGGGGGAGGACAGGGTATTGGTGGC.